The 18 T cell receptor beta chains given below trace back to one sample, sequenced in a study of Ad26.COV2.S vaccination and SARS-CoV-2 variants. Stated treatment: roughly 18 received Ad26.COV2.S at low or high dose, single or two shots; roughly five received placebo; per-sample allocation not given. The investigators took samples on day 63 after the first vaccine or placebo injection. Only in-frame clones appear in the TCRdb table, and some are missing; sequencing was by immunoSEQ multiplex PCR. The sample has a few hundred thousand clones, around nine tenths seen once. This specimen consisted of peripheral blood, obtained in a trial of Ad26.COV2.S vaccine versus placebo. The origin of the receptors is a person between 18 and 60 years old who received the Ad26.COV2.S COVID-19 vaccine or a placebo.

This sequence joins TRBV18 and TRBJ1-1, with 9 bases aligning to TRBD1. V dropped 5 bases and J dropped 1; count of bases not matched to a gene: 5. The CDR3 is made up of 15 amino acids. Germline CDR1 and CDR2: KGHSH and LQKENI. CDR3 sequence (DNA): TGTGCCAGCTCATCACAGGGGGCCCAGAACACTGAAGCTTTCTTT. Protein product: CASSSQGAQNTEAFF.

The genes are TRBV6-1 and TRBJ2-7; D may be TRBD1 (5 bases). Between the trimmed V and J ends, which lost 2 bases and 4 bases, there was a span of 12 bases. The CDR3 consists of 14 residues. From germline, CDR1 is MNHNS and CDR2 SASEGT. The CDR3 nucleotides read TGTGCCAGCAGTGAATCGGTAAGGACATACGAGCAGTACTTC. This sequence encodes CASSESVRTYEQYF.

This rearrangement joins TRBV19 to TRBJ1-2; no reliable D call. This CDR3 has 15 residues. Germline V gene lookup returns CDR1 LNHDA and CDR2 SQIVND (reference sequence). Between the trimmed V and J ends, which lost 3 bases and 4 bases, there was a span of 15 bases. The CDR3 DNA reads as TGTGCCAGTAGTATTAAGTCGGCGGACTTCTATGGCTACACCTTC. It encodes CASSIKSADFYGYTF.

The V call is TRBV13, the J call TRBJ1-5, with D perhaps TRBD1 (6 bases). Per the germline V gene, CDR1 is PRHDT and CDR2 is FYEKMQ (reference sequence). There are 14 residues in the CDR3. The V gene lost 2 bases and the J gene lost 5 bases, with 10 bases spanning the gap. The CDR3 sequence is CASSLRPGDQPQHF. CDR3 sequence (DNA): TGTGCCAGCAGCTTAAGGCCAGGGGATCAGCCCCAGCATTTT.

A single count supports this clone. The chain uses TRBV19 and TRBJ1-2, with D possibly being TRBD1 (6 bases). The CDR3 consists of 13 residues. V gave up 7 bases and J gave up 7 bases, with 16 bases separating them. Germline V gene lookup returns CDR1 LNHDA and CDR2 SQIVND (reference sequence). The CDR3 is CASTKAGAAGYTF. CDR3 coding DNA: TGTGCCAGTACGAAGGCAGGGGCGGCTGGCTACACCTTC. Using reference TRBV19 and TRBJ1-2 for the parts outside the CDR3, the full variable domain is DGGITQSPKYLFRKEGQNVTLSCEQNLNHDAMYWYRQDPGQGLRLIYYSQIVNDFQKGDIAEGYSVSREKKESFPLTVTSAQKNPTAFYLCASTKAGAAGYTFGSGTRLTVV.

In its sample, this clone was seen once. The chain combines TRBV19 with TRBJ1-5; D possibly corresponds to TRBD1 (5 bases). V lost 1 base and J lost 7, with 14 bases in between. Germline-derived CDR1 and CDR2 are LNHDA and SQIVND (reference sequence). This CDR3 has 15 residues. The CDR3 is CASSIVSGPGQPQHF. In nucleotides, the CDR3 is TGTGCCAGTAGTATAGTGTCGGGGCCGGGACAGCCCCAGCATTTT.

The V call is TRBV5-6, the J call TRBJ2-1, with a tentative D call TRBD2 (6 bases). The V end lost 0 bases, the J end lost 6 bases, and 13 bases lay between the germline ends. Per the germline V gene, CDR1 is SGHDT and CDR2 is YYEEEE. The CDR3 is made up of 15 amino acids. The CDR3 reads CASSLVRRELNEQFF. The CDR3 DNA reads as TGTGCCAGCAGCTTGGTAAGGAGGGAACTCAATGAGCAGTTCTTC.

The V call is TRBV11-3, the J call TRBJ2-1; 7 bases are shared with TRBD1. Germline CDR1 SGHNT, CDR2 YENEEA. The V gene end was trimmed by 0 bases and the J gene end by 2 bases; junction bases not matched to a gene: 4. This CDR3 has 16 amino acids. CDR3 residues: CASSLEGGAAYNEQFF. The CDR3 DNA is TGTGCCAGCAGCTTAGAAGGGGGCGCGGCCTACAATGAGCAGTTCTTC.

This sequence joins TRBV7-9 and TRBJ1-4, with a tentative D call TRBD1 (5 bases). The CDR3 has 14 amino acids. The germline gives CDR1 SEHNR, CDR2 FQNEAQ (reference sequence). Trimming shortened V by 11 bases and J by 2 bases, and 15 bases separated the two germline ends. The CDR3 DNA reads TGTGCCGTCCCGGCGGGGCGGACTAATGAAAAACTGTTTTTT. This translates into CAVPAGRTNEKLFF.

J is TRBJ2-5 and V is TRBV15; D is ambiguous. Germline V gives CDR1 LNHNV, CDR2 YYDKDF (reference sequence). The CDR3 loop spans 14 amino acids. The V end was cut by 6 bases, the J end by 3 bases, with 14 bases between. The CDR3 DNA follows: TGTGCCACCAGTCAGGAAGGGCTAAAAGAGACCCAGTACTTC. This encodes CATSQEGLKETQYF.

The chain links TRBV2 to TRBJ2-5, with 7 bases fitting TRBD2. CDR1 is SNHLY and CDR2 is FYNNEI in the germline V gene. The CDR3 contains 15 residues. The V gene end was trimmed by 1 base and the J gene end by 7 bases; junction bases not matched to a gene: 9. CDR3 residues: CASSEEGLREGTQYF. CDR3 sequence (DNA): TGTGCCAGCAGTGAAGAAGGGTTGAGGGAGGGGACCCAGTACTTC.

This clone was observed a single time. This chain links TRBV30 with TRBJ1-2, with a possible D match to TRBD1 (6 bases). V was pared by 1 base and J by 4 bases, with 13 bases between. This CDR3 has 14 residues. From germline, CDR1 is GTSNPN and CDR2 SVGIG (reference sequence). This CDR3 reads CAWSAATGRYGYTF. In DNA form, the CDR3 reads TGTGCCTGGAGTGCCGCGACAGGACGCTATGGCTACACCTTC.

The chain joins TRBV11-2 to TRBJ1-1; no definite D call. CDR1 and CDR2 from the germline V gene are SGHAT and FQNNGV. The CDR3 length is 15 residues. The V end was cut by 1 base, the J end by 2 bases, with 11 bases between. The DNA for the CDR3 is TGTGCCAGCAGCTTAGGGCCGGGATTAAACACTGAAGCTTTCTTT. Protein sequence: CASSLGPGLNTEAFF.

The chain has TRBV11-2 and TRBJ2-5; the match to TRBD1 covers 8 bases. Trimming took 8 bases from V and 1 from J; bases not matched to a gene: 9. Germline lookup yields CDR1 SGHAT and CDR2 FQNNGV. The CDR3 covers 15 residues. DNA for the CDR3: TGTGCCAGCGGTGACAGGGGAGAAACCCAAGAGACCCAGTACTTC. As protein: CASGDRGETQETQYF.

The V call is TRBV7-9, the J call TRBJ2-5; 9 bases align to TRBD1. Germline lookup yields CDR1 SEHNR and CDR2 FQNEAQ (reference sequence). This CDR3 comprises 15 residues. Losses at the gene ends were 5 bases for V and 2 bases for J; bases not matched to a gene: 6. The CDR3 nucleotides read TGTGCCAGCAGCCGTGGACAGGGGATTCAAGAGACCCAGTACTTC. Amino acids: CASSRGQGIQETQYF.

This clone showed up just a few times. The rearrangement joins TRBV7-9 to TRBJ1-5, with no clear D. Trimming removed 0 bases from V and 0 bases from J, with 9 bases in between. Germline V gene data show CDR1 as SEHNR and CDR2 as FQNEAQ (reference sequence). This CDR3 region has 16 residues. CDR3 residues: CASSLAAADSNQPQHF. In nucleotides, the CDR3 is TGTGCCAGCAGCTTAGCGGCAGCGGATAGCAATCAGCCCCAGCATTTT.

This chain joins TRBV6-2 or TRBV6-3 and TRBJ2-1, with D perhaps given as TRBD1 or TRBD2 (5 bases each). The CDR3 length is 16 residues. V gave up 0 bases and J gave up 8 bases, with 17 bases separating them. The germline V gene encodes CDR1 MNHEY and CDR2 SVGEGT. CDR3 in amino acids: CASSYSIRGGWDEQFF. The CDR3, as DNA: TGTGCCAGCAGTTACTCGATCCGGGGCGGATGGGATGAGCAGTTCTTC.

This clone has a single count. The CDR3 DNA reads as TGTGCCAGCAGTTACCAGCTGTGGACTGAAGCTTTCTTT. Protein sequence: CASSYQLWTEAFF. The rearrangement links TRBV6-5 to TRBJ1-1; D is ambiguous. Trimming removed 2 bases at V and 5 bases at J, with 9 bases between. Germline V gives CDR1 MNHEY, CDR2 SVGAGI. The CDR3 runs to 13 residues.